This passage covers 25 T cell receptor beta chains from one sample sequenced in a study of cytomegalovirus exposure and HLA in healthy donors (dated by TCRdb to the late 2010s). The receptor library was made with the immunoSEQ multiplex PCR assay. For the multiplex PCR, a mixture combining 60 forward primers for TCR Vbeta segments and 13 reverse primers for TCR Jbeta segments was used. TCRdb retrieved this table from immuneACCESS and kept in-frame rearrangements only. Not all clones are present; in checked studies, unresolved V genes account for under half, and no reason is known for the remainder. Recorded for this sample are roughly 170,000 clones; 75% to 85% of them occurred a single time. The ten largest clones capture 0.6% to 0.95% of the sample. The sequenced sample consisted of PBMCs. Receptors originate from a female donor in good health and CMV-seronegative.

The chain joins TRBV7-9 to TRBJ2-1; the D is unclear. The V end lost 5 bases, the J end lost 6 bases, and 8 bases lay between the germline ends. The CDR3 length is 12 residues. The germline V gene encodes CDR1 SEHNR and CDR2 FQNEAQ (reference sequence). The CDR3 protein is CASSPLGNEQFF. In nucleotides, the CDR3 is TGTGCCAGCAGCCCCCTAGGCAATGAGCAGTTCTTC.

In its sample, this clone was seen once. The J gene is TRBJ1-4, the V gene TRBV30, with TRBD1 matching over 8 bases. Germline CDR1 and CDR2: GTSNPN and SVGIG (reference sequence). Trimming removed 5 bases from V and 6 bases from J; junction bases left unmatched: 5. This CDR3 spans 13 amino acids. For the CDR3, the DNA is TGTGCCTGGGAGATGGACAGGGATGAAAAACTGTTTTTT. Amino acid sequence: CAWEMDRDEKLFF.

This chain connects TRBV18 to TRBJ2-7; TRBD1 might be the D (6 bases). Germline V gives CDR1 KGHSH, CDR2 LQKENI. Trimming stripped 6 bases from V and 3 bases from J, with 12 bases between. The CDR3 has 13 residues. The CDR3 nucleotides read TGTGCCAGCTCCCATGGACAGATCTACGAGCAGTACTTC. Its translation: CASSHGQIYEQYF.

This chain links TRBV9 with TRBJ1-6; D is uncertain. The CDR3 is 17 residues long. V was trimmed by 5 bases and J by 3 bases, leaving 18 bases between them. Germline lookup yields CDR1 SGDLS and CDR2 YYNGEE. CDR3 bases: TGTGCCAGCAGGGACCGAGAGGGCCAGAACTATAATTCACCCCTCCACTTT. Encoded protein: CASRDREGQNYNSPLHF.

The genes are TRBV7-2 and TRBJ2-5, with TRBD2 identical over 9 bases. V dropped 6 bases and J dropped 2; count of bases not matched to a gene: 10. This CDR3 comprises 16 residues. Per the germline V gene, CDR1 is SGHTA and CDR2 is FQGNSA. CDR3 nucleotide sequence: TGTGCCAGCAGTAAGGCTGCGGGAGGGGGTCAAGAGACCCAGTACTTC. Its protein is CASSKAAGGGQETQYF.

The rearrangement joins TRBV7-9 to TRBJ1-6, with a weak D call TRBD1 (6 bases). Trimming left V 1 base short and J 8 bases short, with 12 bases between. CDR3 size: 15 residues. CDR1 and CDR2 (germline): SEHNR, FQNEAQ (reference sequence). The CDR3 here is CASSLGSKGDSPLHF. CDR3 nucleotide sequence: TGTGCCAGCAGCTTAGGGTCGAAGGGGGATTCACCCCTCCACTTT.

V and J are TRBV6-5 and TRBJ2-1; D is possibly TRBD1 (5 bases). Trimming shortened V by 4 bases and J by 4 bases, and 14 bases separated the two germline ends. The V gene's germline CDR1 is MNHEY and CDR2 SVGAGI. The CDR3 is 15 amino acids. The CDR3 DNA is TGTGCCAGCAGTTTAACTAATGGGGCTTACAATGAGCAGTTCTTC. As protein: CASSLTNGAYNEQFF.

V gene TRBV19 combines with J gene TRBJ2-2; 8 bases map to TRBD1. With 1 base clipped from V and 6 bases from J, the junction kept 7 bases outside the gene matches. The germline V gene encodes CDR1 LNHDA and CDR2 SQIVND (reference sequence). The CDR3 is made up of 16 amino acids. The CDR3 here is CASSIVPQGVSGELFF. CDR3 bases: TGTGCCAGTAGTATAGTGCCACAGGGGGTCTCCGGGGAGCTGTTTTTT.

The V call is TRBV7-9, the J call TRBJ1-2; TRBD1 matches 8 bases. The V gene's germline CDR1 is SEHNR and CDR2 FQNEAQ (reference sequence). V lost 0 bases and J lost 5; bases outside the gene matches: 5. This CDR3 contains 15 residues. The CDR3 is CASSLAGQGAYGYTF. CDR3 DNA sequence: TGTGCCAGCAGCTTAGCGGGTCAGGGGGCGTATGGCTACACCTTC.

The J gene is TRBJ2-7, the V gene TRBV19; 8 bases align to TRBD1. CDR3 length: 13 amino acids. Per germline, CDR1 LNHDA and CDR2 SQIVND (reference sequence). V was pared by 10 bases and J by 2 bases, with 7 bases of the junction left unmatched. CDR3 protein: CATKRTGTYEQYF. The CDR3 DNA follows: TGTGCCACGAAACGGACAGGGACCTACGAGCAGTACTTC.

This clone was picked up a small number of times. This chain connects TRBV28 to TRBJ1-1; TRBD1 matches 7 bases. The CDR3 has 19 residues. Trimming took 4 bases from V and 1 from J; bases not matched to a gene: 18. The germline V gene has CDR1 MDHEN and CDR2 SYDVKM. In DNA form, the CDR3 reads TGTGCCAGCAGTTCCTACAGGGGAGTTTTGCGTGGATGGAACACTGAAGCTTTCTTT. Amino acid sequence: CASSSYRGVLRGWNTEAFF.

This CDR3 reads CASSLGRPERYSYEQYF. The CDR3 DNA sequence: TGCGCCAGCAGCCTGGGGCGGCCTGAGCGCTATTCCTACGAGCAGTACTTC. The chain couples TRBV4-3 to TRBJ2-7; a weak D match, TRBD1 (5 bases). Germline-derived CDR1 and CDR2 are LGHNA and YSLEER. The CDR3 is 17 residues long. V gave up 4 bases and J gave up 1 base, with 20 bases separating them.

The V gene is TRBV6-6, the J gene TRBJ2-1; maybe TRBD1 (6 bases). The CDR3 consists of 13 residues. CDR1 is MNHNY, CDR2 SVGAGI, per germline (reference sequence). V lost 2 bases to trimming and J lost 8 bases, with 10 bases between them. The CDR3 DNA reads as TGTGCCAGCAGTTACGGTGGGGGCTATGAGCAGTTCTTC. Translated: CASSYGGGYEQFF.

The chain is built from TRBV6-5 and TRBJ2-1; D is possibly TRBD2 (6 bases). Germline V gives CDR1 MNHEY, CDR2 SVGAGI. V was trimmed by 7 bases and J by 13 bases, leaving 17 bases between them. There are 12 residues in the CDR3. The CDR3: CASIGAGGVQFF. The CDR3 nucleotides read TGTGCCAGCATTGGGGCTGGCGGGGTTCAGTTCTTC.

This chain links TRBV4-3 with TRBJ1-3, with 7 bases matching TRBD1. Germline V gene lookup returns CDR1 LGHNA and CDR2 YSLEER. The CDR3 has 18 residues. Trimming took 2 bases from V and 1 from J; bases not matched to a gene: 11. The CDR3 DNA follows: TGCGCCAGCAGCCAACTTTTTTTCAGGGGGAGATCTGGAAACACCATATATTTT. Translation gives CASSQLFFRGRSGNTIYF.

CDR3 nucleotide sequence: TGTGCCAGTAAAGATCCAGGGGGGTACAATGAGCAGTTCTTC. This encodes CASKDPGGYNEQFF. This chain joins TRBV19 and TRBJ2-1, with D tentatively TRBD1 (7 bases). Germline CDR1 and CDR2: LNHDA and SQIVND (reference sequence). There are 14 residues in the CDR3. V dropped 7 bases and J dropped 4 bases, with 14 bases sitting between them.

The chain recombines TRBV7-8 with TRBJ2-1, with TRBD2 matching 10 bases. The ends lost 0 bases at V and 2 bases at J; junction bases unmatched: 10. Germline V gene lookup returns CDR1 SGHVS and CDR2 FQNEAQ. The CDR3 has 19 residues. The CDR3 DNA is TGTGCCAGCAGCTTAGCGCTAAGTTCTAGCGGGGGACCCTACAATGAGCAGTTCTTC. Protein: CASSLALSSSGGPYNEQFF. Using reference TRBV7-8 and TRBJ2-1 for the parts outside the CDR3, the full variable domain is GAGVSQSPRYKVAKRGQDVALRCDPISGHVSLFWYQQALGQGPEFLTYFQNEAQLDKSGLPSDRFFAERPEGSVSTLKIQRTQQEDSAVYLCASSLALSSSGGPYNEQFFGPGTRLTVL.

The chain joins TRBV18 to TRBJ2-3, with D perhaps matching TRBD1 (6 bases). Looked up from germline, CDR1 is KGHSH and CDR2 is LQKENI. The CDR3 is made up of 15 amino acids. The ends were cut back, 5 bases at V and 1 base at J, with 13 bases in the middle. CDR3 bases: TGTGCCAGCTCAACAGGGCAGGGCCGCACAGATACGCAGTATTTT. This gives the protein CASSTGQGRTDTQYF. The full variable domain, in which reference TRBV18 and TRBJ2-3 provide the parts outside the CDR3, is NAGVMQNPRHLVRRRGQEARLRCSPMKGHSHVYWYRQLPEEGLKFMVYLQKENIIDESGMPKERFSAEFPKEGPSILRIQQVVRGDSAAYFCASSTGQGRTDTQYFGPGTRLTVL.

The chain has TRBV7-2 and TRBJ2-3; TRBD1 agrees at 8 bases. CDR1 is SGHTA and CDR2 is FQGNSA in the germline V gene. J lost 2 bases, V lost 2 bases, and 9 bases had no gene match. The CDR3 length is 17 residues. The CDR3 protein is CASSLSGQGSVTDTQYF. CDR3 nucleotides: TGTGCCAGCAGCTTAAGTGGACAGGGTAGTGTCACAGATACGCAGTATTTT.

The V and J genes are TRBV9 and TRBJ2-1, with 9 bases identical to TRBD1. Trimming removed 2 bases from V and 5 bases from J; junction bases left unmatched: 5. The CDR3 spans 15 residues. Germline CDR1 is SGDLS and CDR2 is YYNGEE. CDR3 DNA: TGTGCCAGCAGCGTTTACAGGGGGCGCAACAATGAGCAGTTCTTC. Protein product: CASSVYRGRNNEQFF.

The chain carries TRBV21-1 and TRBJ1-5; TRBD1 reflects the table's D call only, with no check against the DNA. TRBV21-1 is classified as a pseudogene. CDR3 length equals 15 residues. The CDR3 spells CASSRQGGEGQPQHF. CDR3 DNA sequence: TGTGCCAGCAGCAGACAGGGGGGTGAAGGTCAGCCCCAGCATTTT.

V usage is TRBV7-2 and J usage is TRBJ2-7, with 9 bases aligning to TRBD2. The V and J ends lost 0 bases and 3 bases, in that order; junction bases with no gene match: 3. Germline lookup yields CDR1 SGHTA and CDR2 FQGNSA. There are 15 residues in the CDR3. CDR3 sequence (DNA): TGTGCCAGCAGCTTAGCCCAGACTAGCGGCTACGAGCAGTACTTC. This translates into CASSLAQTSGYEQYF.

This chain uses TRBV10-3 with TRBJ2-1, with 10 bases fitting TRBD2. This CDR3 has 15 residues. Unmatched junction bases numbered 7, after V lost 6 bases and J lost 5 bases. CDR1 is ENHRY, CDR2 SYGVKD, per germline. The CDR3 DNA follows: TGTGCCATCAGATCCGGGACTAGCGCTGACAATGAGCAGTTCTTC. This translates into CAIRSGTSADNEQFF.

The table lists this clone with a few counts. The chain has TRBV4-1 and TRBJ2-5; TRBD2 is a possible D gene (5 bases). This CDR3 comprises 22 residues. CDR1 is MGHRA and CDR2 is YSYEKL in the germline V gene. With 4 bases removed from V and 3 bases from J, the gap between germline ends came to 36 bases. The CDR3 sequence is CASSRSWMGLPGGPPGKETQYF. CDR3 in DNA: TGCGCCAGCAGCCGGTCATGGATGGGTCTCCCCGGAGGCCCACCTGGAAAAGAGACCCAGTACTTC.

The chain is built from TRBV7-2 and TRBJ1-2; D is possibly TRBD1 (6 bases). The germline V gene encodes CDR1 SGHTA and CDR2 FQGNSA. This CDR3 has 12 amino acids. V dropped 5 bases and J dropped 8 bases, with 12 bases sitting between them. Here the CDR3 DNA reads TGTGCCAGCAGCCATCCTGGGACAGGCTACACCTTC. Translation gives CASSHPGTGYTF.